Following are 17 T cell receptor beta chains from one sample sequenced in a study of blood T cell repertoires in COVID-19. This table comes from immunoSEQ multiplex PCR, and its TCRdb copy is limited to in-frame clones, with some not included. The sample records about 83,000 clones, 87% being singletons. The source material was peripheral blood. The receptor source for this set is a woman aged 50 to 60 with active or convalescent COVID-19.

The V gene is TRBV30, the J gene TRBJ1-2; 8 bases are shared with TRBD1. CDR3 length: 14 amino acids. The germline V gene encodes CDR1 GTSNPN and CDR2 SVGIG (reference sequence). Trimming removed 3 bases from V and 3 bases from J; junction bases left unmatched: 6. The CDR3 reads CAWRDREGYYGYTF. The CDR3, as DNA: TGTGCCTGGAGGGACAGGGAGGGGTACTATGGCTACACCTTC.

The genes are TRBV5-6 and TRBJ2-7; no clear D. V was clipped by 3 bases and J by 3 bases, with 7 bases between them. The length of the CDR3 is 12 residues. Germline V gives CDR1 SGHDT, CDR2 YYEEEE. The DNA for the CDR3 is TGTGCCAGCAGCTCCCCAAACTACGAGCAGTACTTC. Translated: CASSSPNYEQYF.

The chain employs TRBV5-1 and TRBJ2-1, with D unclear. The CDR3 covers 13 residues. Between the trimmed V and J ends, which lost 0 bases and 8 bases, there was a span of 9 bases. The V gene's germline CDR1 is SGHRS and CDR2 YFSETQ. The CDR3 loop reads CASSLVGFHEQFF. CDR3 bases: TGCGCCAGCAGCTTGGTCGGGTTCCATGAGCAGTTCTTC.

This sequence joins TRBV7-2 and TRBJ2-3; possibly TRBD2 for D (6 bases). The CDR3 extends over 15 amino acids. Germline V CDR1 and CDR2: SGHTA, FQGNSA. V gave up 0 bases and J gave up 2 bases, with 9 bases separating them. The CDR3 loop reads CASSLAGLTTDTQYF. CDR3 sequence (DNA): TGTGCCAGCAGCTTAGCGGGACTCACCACAGATACGCAGTATTTT.

The sample holds one count of this clone. The chain combines TRBV5-1 with TRBJ1-1, with 8 bases identical to TRBD1. The CDR3 is made up of 16 amino acids. Unmatched junction bases numbered 11, after V lost 1 base and J lost 6 bases. Looked up from germline, CDR1 is SGHRS and CDR2 is YFSETQ. Here the CDR3 DNA reads TGCGCCAGCAGCTTGTATACAGGGGGAGGGGTTCCTGAAGCTTTCTTT. It encodes CASSLYTGGGVPEAFF.

The gene calls are TRBV10-3 and TRBJ2-6; 9 bases match TRBD1. Germline V CDR1 and CDR2: ENHRY, SYGVKD. This CDR3 has 16 residues. With V trimmed by 11 bases and J by 3 bases, 11 bases remained unmatched. CDR3 amino acids: CAATGTGKGGANVLTF. In DNA, the CDR3 is TGTGCCGCGACCGGGACAGGGAAAGGTGGGGCCAACGTCCTGACTTTC.

The chain employs TRBV10-2 and TRBJ2-7; no definite D call. Germline V gene lookup returns CDR1 WSHSY and CDR2 SAAADI. CDR3 length: 13 amino acids. Trimming shortened V by 2 bases and J by 3 bases, and 8 bases separated the two germline ends. The CDR3 loop reads CASSEAGSYEQYF. CDR3 bases: TGCGCCAGCAGTGAGGCAGGAAGCTACGAGCAGTACTTC.

The chain combines TRBV5-6 with TRBJ2-1, with 8 bases that match TRBD1. In germline, CDR1 is SGHDT, CDR2 YYEEEE. J was trimmed by 9 bases and V by 1 base; bases with no gene match: 9. This CDR3 spans 15 amino acids. The CDR3 nucleotides are TGTGCCAGCAGCTTGCCTGGCAGGGGGCGAGGTGAGCAGTTCTTC. Protein product: CASSLPGRGRGEQFF. The variable domain in full, completed from reference TRBV5-6 and TRBJ2-1, reads DAGVTQSPTHLIKTRGQQVTLRCSPKSGHDTVSWYQQALGQGPQFIFQYYEEEERQRGNFPDRFSGHQFPNYSSELNVNALLLGDSALYLCASSLPGRGRGEQFFGPGTRLTVL.

This clone was found a few times. The chain combines TRBV6-6 with TRBJ2-7; 9 bases are shared with TRBD2. With V trimmed by 2 bases and J by 7 bases, 6 bases remained unmatched. This CDR3 has 14 residues. Germline V CDR1 and CDR2: MNHNY, SVGAGI (reference sequence). CDR3 region: CASSYGGGAGEQYF. As DNA, the CDR3 is TGTGCCAGCAGTTACGGCGGGGGGGCCGGGGAGCAGTACTTC.

This clone was detected only once. This chain uses TRBV28 with TRBJ2-6; 8 bases align to TRBD1. The CDR3 loop spans 17 amino acids. The J segment lost 0 bases and the V segment lost 3 bases, leaving 4 bases of the junction unmatched. Germline CDR1 and CDR2: MDHEN and SYDVKM. This CDR3 reads CASSFGTGLSGANVLTF. The CDR3 DNA sequence: TGTGCCAGCAGTTTTGGGACAGGCCTCTCTGGGGCCAACGTCCTGACTTTC.

J is TRBJ2-3 and V is TRBV9; D is perhaps TRBD2 (7 bases). This CDR3 is 15 amino acids long. Germline CDR1 and CDR2: SGDLS and YYNGEE. Trimming removed 0 bases from V and 6 bases from J, with 14 bases in between. The CDR3 nucleotides are TGTGCCAGCAGCGTAGCGGGGGGCCGGTTCGATACGCAGTATTTT. Protein product: CASSVAGGRFDTQYF.

V and J are TRBV20-1 and TRBJ1-2; 8 bases agree with TRBD1. The CDR3 contains 14 residues. V lost 3 bases to trimming and J lost 3 bases; unmatched junction nucleotides: 6. Per germline, CDR1 DFQATT and CDR2 SNEGSKA (reference sequence). The CDR3 DNA reads as TGCAGTGCTAGTAATCCGGGACAGGACTATGGCTACACCTTC. Its protein is CSASNPGQDYGYTF.

This sequence joins TRBV6-5 and TRBJ1-1; 8 nucleotides agree with TRBD1. Germline assignment: CDR1 MNHEY and CDR2 SVGAGI. With V trimmed by 5 bases and J by 0 bases, 5 bases remained unmatched. The CDR3 sequence is 15 residues long. This chain's CDR3 is CASSTGQGMNTEAFF. In DNA, the CDR3 is TGTGCCAGCAGTACAGGACAGGGCATGAACACTGAAGCTTTCTTT.

V is TRBV7-2 and J is TRBJ2-5, with 11 bases lining up with TRBD1. The CDR3 covers 15 residues. V gave up 3 bases and J gave up 7 bases; unmatched junction bases: 7. Germline V gives CDR1 SGHTA, CDR2 FQGNSA. CDR3 sequence: CASSLDRGLDVTQYF. The CDR3 bases are TGTGCCAGCAGCTTGGACAGGGGGCTCGATGTGACCCAGTACTTC.

V is TRBV9 and J is TRBJ1-3; D is unresolved. Trimming removed 2 bases at V and 3 bases at J, with 9 bases between. The CDR3 runs 14 residues. CDR1 SGDLS and CDR2 YYNGEE come from the germline V gene. The CDR3 DNA reads TGTGCCAGCAGCGTCCCCGGCGGTGGAAACACCATATATTTT. Its protein is CASSVPGGGNTIYF.

This clone came up once. The chain is built from TRBV6-5 and TRBJ1-2; weak D call: TRBD1 (6 bases). V lost 5 bases to trimming and J lost 2 bases, with 6 bases between them. CDR3 length: 12 residues. Germline-derived CDR1 and CDR2 are MNHEY and SVGAGI. CDR3 sequence (DNA): TGTGCCAGCAGTCAGGGGAACTATGGCTACACCTTC. Amino acids: CASSQGNYGYTF.

In DNA form, the CDR3 reads TGTGCCTGGAGTAAGGCCAGCCCGGGCACTGAAGCTTTCTTT. This gives the protein CAWSKASPGTEAFF. The chain recombines TRBV30 with TRBJ1-1; no clear D gene. In germline, CDR1 is GTSNPN, CDR2 SVGIG (reference sequence). The V and J ends lost 2 bases and 4 bases respectively, with 14 bases between them. The CDR3 consists of 14 residues.